The clone carrying this TCR beta chain was seen a handful of times. This entry is derived from a study of blood T cell dynamics during melanoma immunotherapy. Study background: First-line therapy was either pembrolizumab or nivolumab with ipilimumab for metastatic melanoma.

Described time point: pre-treatment baseline. The CDR3 is 15 residues long. Trimming removed 5 bases from V and 7 bases from J, with 23 bases in between. The germline V gene encodes CDR1 GTSNPN and CDR2 SVGIG (reference sequence). Clones were read by immunoSEQ multiplex PCR, and TCRdb kept only the in-frame ones, dropping some. This table has 17,000 or so clones, around 83% appearing once. This TCR was sampled from a human donor with melanoma. This sample comprised blood, obtained from a patient treated with checkpoint blockade. This chain joins TRBV30 and TRBJ1-2, with D perhaps matching TRBD1 (5 bases). This CDR3 reads CAWDPGTSGGGGYTF. In nucleotides, the CDR3 is TGTGCCTGGGACCCAGGGACTTCTGGGGGAGGTGGCTACACCTTC.